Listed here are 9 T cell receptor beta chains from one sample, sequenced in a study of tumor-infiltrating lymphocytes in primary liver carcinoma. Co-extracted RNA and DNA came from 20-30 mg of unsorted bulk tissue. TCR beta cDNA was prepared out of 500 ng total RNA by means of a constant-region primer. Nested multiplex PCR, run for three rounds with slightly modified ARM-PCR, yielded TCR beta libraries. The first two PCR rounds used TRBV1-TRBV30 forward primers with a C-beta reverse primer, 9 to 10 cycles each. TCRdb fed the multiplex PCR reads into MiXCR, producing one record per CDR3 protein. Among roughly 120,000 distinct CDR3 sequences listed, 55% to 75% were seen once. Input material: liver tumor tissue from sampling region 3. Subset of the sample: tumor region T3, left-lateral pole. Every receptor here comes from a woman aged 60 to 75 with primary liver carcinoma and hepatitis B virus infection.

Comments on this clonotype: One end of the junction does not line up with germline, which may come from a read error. The CDR3 loop reads CVSSLVWGDPKDTGELFF. The CDR3 nucleotides are TGTGTCAGCAGTTTAGTTTGGGGGGACCCCAAGGATACCGGGGAACTGTTTTTT. This chain uses TRBV11-2 with TRBJ2-2, with D possibly matching TRBD2 (6 bases). CDR3 length: 18 amino acids. The germline V gene encodes CDR1 SGHAT and CDR2 FQNNGV. The entire variable domain, with the rest obtained from reference TRBV11-2 and TRBJ2-2, is as follows: EAGVAQSPRYKIIEKRQSVAFWCNPISGHATLYWYQQILGQGPKLLIQFQNNGVVDDSQLPKDRFSAERLKGVDSTLKIQPAKLEDSAVYLCVSSLVWGDPKDTGELFFGEGSRLTVL.

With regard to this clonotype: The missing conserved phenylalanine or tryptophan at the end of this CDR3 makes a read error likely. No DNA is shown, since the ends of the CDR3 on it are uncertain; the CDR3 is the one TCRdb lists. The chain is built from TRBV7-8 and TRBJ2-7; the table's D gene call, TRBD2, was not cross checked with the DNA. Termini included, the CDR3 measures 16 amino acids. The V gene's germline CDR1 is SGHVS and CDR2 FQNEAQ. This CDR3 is CTSSSSGLAVYYKHYS.

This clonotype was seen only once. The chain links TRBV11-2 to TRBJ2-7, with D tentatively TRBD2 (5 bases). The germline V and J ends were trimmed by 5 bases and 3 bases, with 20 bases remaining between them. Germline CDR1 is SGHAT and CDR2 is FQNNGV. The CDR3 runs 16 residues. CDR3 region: CASSQHSGISYYEQYF. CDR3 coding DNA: TGTGCCAGCAGCCAACATTCGGGGATTAGCTACTACGAGCAGTACTTC.

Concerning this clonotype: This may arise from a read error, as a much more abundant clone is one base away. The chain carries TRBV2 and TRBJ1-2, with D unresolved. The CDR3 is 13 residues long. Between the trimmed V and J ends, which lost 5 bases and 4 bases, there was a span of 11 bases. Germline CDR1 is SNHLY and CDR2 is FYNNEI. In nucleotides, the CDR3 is TGTGCCAGCAGTTCGCGACAAGGCTATGGCTACACCTTC. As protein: CASSSRQGYGYTF.

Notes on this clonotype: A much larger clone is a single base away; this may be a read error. Here the CDR3 DNA reads TGTGTCAGCAGCTTCCTAGTTAAGTCAGATACGCAGTATTTT. Translating gives CVSSFLVKSDTQYF. The chain has TRBV7-8 and TRBJ2-3; D is ambiguous. The CDR3 totals 14 residues. CDR1 is SGHVS and CDR2 is FQNEAQ in the germline V gene.

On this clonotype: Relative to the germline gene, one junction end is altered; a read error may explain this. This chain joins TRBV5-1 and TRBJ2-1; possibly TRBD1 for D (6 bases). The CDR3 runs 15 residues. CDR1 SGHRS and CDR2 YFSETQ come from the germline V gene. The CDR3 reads CANSYLQGLGNEQFF. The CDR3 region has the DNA TGCGCCAACAGCTATCTACAGGGTTTAGGAAATGAGCAGTTCTTC.

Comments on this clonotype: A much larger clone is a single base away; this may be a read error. The DNA for the CDR3 is TGTGTCAGCAGCTTTCGGGGCTCTGAAGCTTTCTTT. Protein sequence: CVSSFRGSEAFF. J is TRBJ1-1 and V is TRBV5-6; possible D gene TRBD1, 5 bases. This CDR3 contains 12 residues. In germline, CDR1 is SGHDT, CDR2 YYEEEE.

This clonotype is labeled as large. CDR3 protein: CSVEDRGYGYTF. The CDR3 coding sequence is TGCAGCGTTGAGGACAGGGGCTATGGCTACACCTTC. V usage is TRBV29-1 and J usage is TRBJ1-2, with 9 bases matching TRBD1. Looked up from germline, CDR1 is SQVTM and CDR2 is ANQGSEA. The CDR3 has 12 amino acids. With 3 bases clipped from V and 4 bases from J, the junction kept 0 bases outside the gene matches.

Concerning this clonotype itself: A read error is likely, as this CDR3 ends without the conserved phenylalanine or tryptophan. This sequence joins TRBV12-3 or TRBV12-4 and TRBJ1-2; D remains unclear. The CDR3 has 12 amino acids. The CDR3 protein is CASSRERYDYTL. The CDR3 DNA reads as TGTGCCAGCAGCCGGGAGAGGTATGACTACACCCTC.